What follows are 20 T cell receptor beta chains derived from one specimen sequenced in a study of CD8 T cells in Susac syndrome. Random hexamers were used to reverse transcribe the RNA input (about 0.5 to 1 ug). TCRdb reprocessed the immunoSEQ multiplex PCR reads via MiXCR and lists one record per CDR3 protein. The sample consists of about 140,000 distinct CDR3 sequences, around 93% of them appearing once. Sequencing was performed on CD4+ T cells from PBMCs. The receptors come from a human donor with Susac syndrome.

The chain joins TRBV2 to TRBJ2-3; D is possibly TRBD1 (5 bases). Trimming removed 7 bases from V and 1 base from J, with 15 bases in between. The germline V gene encodes CDR1 SNHLY and CDR2 FYNNEI. There are 15 residues in the CDR3. CDR3 bases: TGTGCCAGCAAGCTTGCAGGGATGCGCACAGATACGCAGTATTTT. This gives the protein CASKLAGMRTDTQYF. The entire variable domain, with the rest obtained from reference TRBV2 and TRBJ2-3, is as follows: EPEVTQTPSHQVTQMGQEVILRCVPISNHLYFYWYRQILGQKVEFLVSFYNNEISEKSEIFDDQFSVERPDGSNFTLKIRSTKLEDSAMYFCASKLAGMRTDTQYFGPGTRLTVL.

CDR3 loop: CASSLDNREQFF. The DNA of the CDR3 is TGTGCCAGCAGCCTCGACAATCGGGAGCAGTTCTTC. V and J are TRBV7-9 and TRBJ2-1; D gene uncertain. Germline CDR1 is SEHNR and CDR2 is FQNEAQ (reference sequence). Trimming removed 5 bases at V and 10 bases at J, with 12 bases between. This CDR3 comprises 12 residues.

The chain couples TRBV5-4 to TRBJ2-3, with D perhaps TRBD2 (6 bases). Germline V gene data show CDR1 as SGHNT and CDR2 as YYREEE (reference sequence). The CDR3 is 17 residues long. V gave up 3 bases and J gave up 0 bases, with 17 bases separating them. CDR3 sequence: CASSSLSSGDSTDTQYF. As DNA, the CDR3 is TGTGCCAGCAGCTCCCTCAGCTCGGGGGATAGCACAGATACGCAGTATTTT. Complete variable domain (other parts from reference TRBV5-4 and TRBJ2-3): ETGVTQSPTHLIKTRGQQVTLRCSSQSGHNTVSWYQQALGQGPQFIFQYYREEENGRGNFPPRFSGLQFPNYSSELNVNALELDDSALYLCASSSLSSGDSTDTQYFGPGTRLTVL.

DNA for the CDR3: TGTGCCAGCAGCCTTGGGACTACCACTAGCACAGATACGCAGTATTTT. It encodes CASSLGTTTSTDTQYF. The V and J genes are TRBV3-1 and TRBJ2-3; 7 nucleotides match TRBD2. J was trimmed by 0 bases and V by 4 bases; bases with no gene match: 7. Germline-derived CDR1 and CDR2 are LGHDT and YNNKEL (reference sequence). The CDR3 runs to 16 residues.

The chain has TRBV4-3 and TRBJ1-1; D is unclear. V was shortened by 1 base and J by 8 bases, with 11 bases between the two germline ends. The V gene's germline CDR1 is LGHNA and CDR2 YSLEER. CDR3 size: 13 residues. The CDR3 coding sequence is TGCGCCAGCAGCCAAGTAGGGAAGGGCGAAGCTTTCTTT. It is translated as CASSQVGKGEAFF.

This chain links TRBV4-2 with TRBJ2-7; D is ambiguous. Per germline, CDR1 LGHNA and CDR2 YNFKEQ. V lost 0 bases, J lost 10 bases, and 10 bases lay in between. The CDR3 covers 12 residues. The CDR3 DNA follows: TGTGCCAGCAGCCAAGAGGAGCAGATCCAGTACTTC. Translating gives CASSQEEQIQYF.

The J gene is TRBJ1-5, the V gene TRBV5-6, with D perhaps TRBD1 (5 bases). Per germline, CDR1 SGHDT and CDR2 YYEEEE. V was trimmed by 4 bases and J by 4 bases, leaving 9 bases between them. The length of the CDR3 is 13 residues. The CDR3 sequence is CASSGPGNQPQHF. DNA of the CDR3: TGTGCCAGCAGCGGCCCAGGGAATCAGCCCCAGCATTTT.

The rearrangement joins TRBV23-1 to TRBJ2-7, with 9 bases fitting TRBD1. TRBV23-1 is designated an ORF whose function remains uncertain. V gave up 4 bases and J gave up 3 bases; unmatched junction bases: 7. The CDR3 loop spans 15 amino acids. The CDR3 nucleotides are TGCGCCAGCAGTCGACCTCCGGGACAGGGCTACGAGCAGTACTTC. It codes for CASSRPPGQGYEQYF.

The J gene is TRBJ1-2, the V gene TRBV13; TRBD1 matches at 7 bases. From germline, CDR1 is PRHDT and CDR2 FYEKMQ (reference sequence). The CDR3 is 14 amino acids. The ends lost 3 bases at V and 4 bases at J; junction bases unmatched: 5. The CDR3, as DNA: TGTGCCAGCAGCTTTAGACAGGGTGCCTATGGCTACACCTTC. Residues: CASSFRQGAYGYTF.

The rearrangement uses TRBV20-1 and TRBJ2-5; 7 nucleotides align to TRBD2. The trim removed 5 bases at V and 5 bases at J, leaving 5 bases unmatched. Germline V CDR1 and CDR2: DFQATT, SNEGSKA (reference sequence). The CDR3 is 12 amino acids. The CDR3 loop reads CSAFYSGETQYF. The CDR3 coding sequence is TGCAGTGCTTTCTATAGCGGGGAGACCCAGTACTTC.

The chain employs TRBV12-3 or TRBV12-4 and TRBJ2-1; either TRBD1 or TRBD2 may fit D (6 bases each). The CDR3 totals 15 residues. Trimming pared 4 bases from V and 15 bases from J, leaving 25 bases between. This chain's CDR3 is CASSYSNIRGLVPFF. Written as DNA, the CDR3 is TGTGCCAGCAGTTACTCTAATATCAGGGGACTCGTTCCGTTCTTC.

The chain has TRBV9 and TRBJ2-2; D gene unclear. V lost 2 bases and J 4 bases, leaving 6 bases between the germline ends. Looked up from germline, CDR1 is SGDLS and CDR2 is YYNGEE. The CDR3 covers 13 residues. CDR3 coding DNA: TGTGCCAGCAGCGTGTCGGGCACCGGGGAGCTGTTTTTT. It yields the protein CASSVSGTGELFF.

V gene TRBV29-1 combines with J gene TRBJ1-5; D is uncertain. The CDR3 is 13 amino acids. Trimming removed 1 base at V and 2 bases at J, with 6 bases between. CDR1 SQVTM and CDR2 ANQGSEA come from the germline V gene. The CDR3 spells CSVEVGGNQPQHF. DNA of the CDR3: TGCAGCGTTGAAGTTGGGGGCAATCAGCCCCAGCATTTT.

The CDR3 protein is CASSQVPSGGGTDTQYF. The CDR3 DNA reads TGTGCCAGCAGCCAAGTGCCTAGCGGGGGGGGTACAGATACGCAGTATTTT. The chain joins TRBV4-2 to TRBJ2-3, with TRBD2 matching over 12 bases. Germline lookup yields CDR1 LGHNA and CDR2 YNFKEQ. This CDR3 is built from 17 residues. The junction had 5 bases not matched to a gene; V was cut back by 1 base and J by 3 bases.

The genes are TRBV12-3 or TRBV12-4 and TRBJ2-4; 10 nucleotides match TRBD1. With V trimmed by 6 bases and J by 0 bases, 2 bases remained unmatched. The CDR3 loop spans 15 amino acids. The CDR3 nucleotides read TGTGCCAGCAGAGGGACAGGGGAAGCCAAAAACATTCAGTACTTC. Translation gives CASRGTGEAKNIQYF.

The chain couples TRBV10-3 to TRBJ1-2; 11 bases agree with TRBD1. Per the germline V gene, CDR1 is ENHRY and CDR2 is SYGVKD. The length of the CDR3 is 14 residues. Losses at the gene ends were 2 bases for V and 4 bases for J; bases not matched to a gene: 0. The CDR3 sequence is CAISEGTGGYGYTF. The CDR3 coding sequence is TGTGCCATCAGTGAGGGGACAGGGGGCTATGGCTACACCTTC.

V gene TRBV5-1 combines with J gene TRBJ2-7; a weak D match, TRBD1 (6 bases). CDR3 length: 16 amino acids. Trimming left V 0 bases short and J 2 bases short, with 15 bases between. The germline V gene encodes CDR1 SGHRS and CDR2 YFSETQ. The CDR3, as DNA: TGCGCCAGCAGCTTGGGGGTACAGGGAACAACCTACGAGCAGTACTTC. Amino acids: CASSLGVQGTTYEQYF.

This sequence joins TRBV3-1 and TRBJ2-4; D is perhaps TRBD1 (6 bases). The CDR3 is made up of 13 amino acids. CDR1 is LGHDT and CDR2 is YNNKEL in the germline V gene (reference sequence). The V and J ends lost 2 bases and 8 bases respectively, with 10 bases between them. CDR3 sequence: CASSQSQGYIQYF. The DNA for the CDR3 is TGTGCCAGCAGCCAATCACAGGGATACATTCAGTACTTC. Full variable domain (rest looked up from reference TRBV3-1 and TRBJ2-4): DTAVSQTPKYLVTQMGNDKSIKCEQNLGHDTMYWYKQDSKKFLKIMFSYNNKELIINETVPNRFSPKSPDKAHLNLHINSLELGDSAVYFCASSQSQGYIQYFGAGTRLSVL.

The genes are TRBV20-1 and TRBJ2-2; no reliable D call. The V and J ends lost 3 bases and 1 base respectively, with 9 bases between them. CDR3 length: 14 residues. In germline, CDR1 is DFQATT, CDR2 SNEGSKA (reference sequence). The DNA of the CDR3 is TGCAGTGCTAGTTATCCTCAGAACACCGGGGAGCTGTTTTTT. It specifies CSASYPQNTGELFF.

The V gene is TRBV30, the J gene TRBJ1-1; D call uncertain. In germline, CDR1 is GTSNPN, CDR2 SVGIG (reference sequence). Between the trimmed V and J ends, which lost 2 bases and 2 bases, there was a span of 6 bases. The CDR3 is 12 residues long. CDR3 in amino acids: CAWSPRNTEAFF. DNA for the CDR3: TGTGCCTGGAGTCCACGAAACACTGAAGCTTTCTTT.